The rows below give T cell receptor beta chains drawn from one sample of a study of T cell repertoires in cytomegalovirus infection. TCRdb redid the calling of the reads with MiXCR, one entry per CDR3 protein. Of roughly 180,000 distinct CDR3 sequences in the sample, about 20% were seen once. Antigens of these TCRs are unknown. The sample in question was CD8+ T cells from cultured PBMCs, obtained from culture after CMV antigen stimulation. These receptors originate from a human donor in good health (CMV status not recorded). Some clones in this sample may be carry-over from other donors' samples. Both conserved end residues are part of each CDR3. A D gene is named only where the DNA matches it firmly. Clone sizes are given selectively: once, few, many, or a class where the clone is expanded.

clone_size j_call v_call cdr3_length d_call cdr3_aa cdr3_nt
few TRBJ2-1 TRBV11-2 13 NA CASSPWDYNEQFF TGTGCCAGCAGCCCCTGGGACTACAATGAGCAGTTCTTC
once TRBJ2-1 TRBV12-3/TRBV12-4 14 NA CASSFGPAYNEQFF TGTGCCAGCAGTTTCGGGCCAGCCTACAATGAGCAGTTCTTC
few TRBJ1-4 TRBV2 13 NA CASLPDTNEKLFF TGTGCCAGTCTACCGGACACTAATGAAAAACTGTTTTTT
few TRBJ2-1 TRBV6-2/TRBV6-3 14 TRBD2 CASGPGLMRNEQFF TGTGCCAGCGGACCGGGACTAATGAGGAATGAGCAGTTCTTC
NA TRBJ1-4 TRBV4-1 18 NA CASSQGPWTEITNEKLFF TGCGCCAGCAGCCAAGGTCCGTGGACAGAGATTACTAATGAAAAACTGTTTTTT
NA TRBJ1-4 TRBV7-9 16 NA CASSLLGPPTNEKLFF TGTGCCAGCAGCTTATTGGGGCCCCCAACTAATGAAAAACTGTTTTTT
many TRBJ2-3 TRBV7-2 19 TRBD2 CASSLNPGTSLLRTDTQYF TGTGCCAGCAGCTTAAATCCGGGGACTAGCCTTCTTCGCACAGATACGCAGTATTTT
few TRBJ2-7 TRBV7-9 15 NA CASSHIQTGPYEQYF TGTGCCAGCAGCCATATTCAGACGGGACCCTACGAGCAGTACTTC
NA TRBJ2-7 TRBV7-9 12 NA CASSPKGAEQYF TGTGCCAGCAGCCCCAAAGGGGCCGAGCAGTACTTC
NA TRBJ1-1 TRBV6-5 14 NA CASWGGEENTEAFF TGTGCCAGCTGGGGGGGGGAAGAGAACACTGAAGCTTTCTTT
NA TRBJ1-3 TRBV7-2 14 NA CASSLGRQGNTIYF TGTGCCAGCAGCTTAGGCAGGCAAGGAAACACCATATATTTT
NA TRBJ2-3 TRBV11-2 15 NA CASSPHGGWADTQYF TGTGCCAGCAGCCCCCACGGGGGATGGGCAGATACGCAGTATTTT
NA TRBJ2-5 TRBV27 16 NA CASSLSISHLKETQYF TGTGCCAGCAGTTTATCGATTAGCCATTTGAAAGAGACCCAGTACTTC
NA TRBJ1-1 TRBV25-1 15 NA CASSESPRENTEAFF TGTGCCAGCAGTGAATCGCCAAGGGAGAACACTGAAGCTTTCTTT
few TRBJ2-5 TRBV6-2/TRBV6-3 14 NA CASSPGRSQETQYF TGTGCCAGCAGTCCGGGGAGATCCCAAGAGACCCAGTACTTC
many TRBJ1-2 TRBV12-3/TRBV12-4 11 NA CASSFGYGYTF TGTGCCAGCAGTTTTGGCTATGGCTACACCTTC
NA TRBJ1-3 TRBV4-1 13 NA CASSRSSGNTIYF TGCGCCAGCAGCCGGAGCTCTGGAAACACCATATATTTT
NA TRBJ2-1 TRBV7-9 12 NA CASSPQGGEQFF TGTGCCAGCAGCCCGCAGGGGGGTGAGCAGTTCTTC
NA TRBJ1-5 TRBV7-2 17 NA CASSLVGMGATNQPQHF TGTGCCAGCAGCTTAGTGGGTATGGGGGCGACGAATCAGCCCCAGCATTTT
NA TRBJ2-1 TRBV4-1 11 NA CASSQELEQFF TGCGCCAGCAGCCAAGAACTAGAGCAGTTCTTC
few TRBJ2-2 TRBV4-1 13 NA CASGLRGEGELFF TGCGCCAGCGGCCTCAGGGGGGAGGGGGAGCTGTTTTTT
many TRBJ1-2 TRBV10-3 13 TRBD1 CAITRTGVYGYTF TGTGCCATCACCCGGACAGGCGTCTATGGCTACACCTTC
few TRBJ2-4 TRBV7-3 16 TRBD1 CASSLNRGTAKNIQYF TGTGCCAGCAGCTTAAACAGGGGAACGGCCAAAAACATTCAGTACTTC
few TRBJ2-1 TRBV6-6 13 TRBD2 CAGAGTNYNEQFF TGTGCCGGAGCCGGGACTAACTACAATGAGCAGTTCTTC
few TRBJ1-6 TRBV6-6 15 NA CASTSPSLGYSPLHF TGTGCCAGCACCTCCCCGTCTTTGGGATATTCACCCCTCCACTTT
few TRBJ1-1 TRBV6-2/TRBV6-3 14 TRBD1 CASRNGQENTEAFF TGTGCCAGCAGGAACGGACAGGAGAACACTGAAGCTTTCTTT
few TRBJ1-3 TRBV11-2 19 TRBD1 CASSLYHRGRTGSGNTIYF TGTGCCAGCAGCTTATATCACAGGGGCCGAACCGGTTCTGGAAACACCATATATTTT
many TRBJ2-1 TRBV7-2 16 TRBD2 CASSPRLALVLHEQFF TGTGCCAGCAGCCCGCGACTAGCCTTAGTCCTCCATGAGCAGTTCTTC
NA TRBJ2-3 TRBV11-1 15 NA CASSLSPGLTDTQYF TGTGCCAGCAGCTTAAGTCCAGGCCTCACAGATACGCAGTATTTT
NA TRBJ2-7 TRBV6-1 15 NA CASSEAATPAHEQYF TGTGCCAGCAGTGAAGCCGCCACCCCAGCCCACGAGCAGTACTTC
NA TRBJ2-5 TRBV7-3 14 NA CASSSGGGQETQYF TGTGCCAGCAGCTCGGGGGGCGGGCAAGAGACCCAGTACTTC
NA TRBJ2-7 TRBV6-5 14 NA CASSTRTILYEQYF TGTGCCAGCAGTACACGGACTATCCTCTACGAGCAGTACTTC
NA TRBJ1-3 TRBV7-9 15 NA CASSPIIGVGNTIYF TGTGCCAGCAGCCCTATTATAGGAGTTGGAAACACCATATATTTT
few TRBJ2-5 TRBV6-5 14 NA CASRSGRGEETQYF TGTGCCAGCAGGTCGGGACGGGGAGAGGAGACCCAGTACTTC
NA TRBJ2-5 TRBV7-2 15 TRBD2 CASSFSGGFQETQYF TGTGCCAGCAGCTTTAGCGGGGGGTTCCAAGAGACCCAGTACTTC
NA TRBJ1-2 TRBV6-5 17 NA CASSYNPPRAAGYGYTF TGTGCCAGCAGTTACAACCCCCCCAGGGCGGCGGGCTATGGCTACACCTTC
NA TRBJ1-6 TRBV6-2/TRBV6-3 11 NA CASSYPSPLHF TGTGCCAGCAGTTACCCTTCACCCCTCCACTTT
few TRBJ2-5 TRBV7-2 16 TRBD2 CASTLIRTSPTETQYF TGTGCCAGCACCCTGATTCGGACTAGTCCCACGGAGACCCAGTACTTC
NA TRBJ1-1 TRBV7-9 16 NA CASSLSSPRENTEAFF TGTGCCAGCAGCTTAAGTTCACCACGGGAGAACACTGAAGCTTTCTTT
NA TRBJ1-2 TRBV5-4 13 NA CASSRSLGEGYTF TGTGCCAGCAGCCGGTCCCTCGGGGAGGGCTACACCTTC
few TRBJ1-4 TRBV7-2 14 NA CASSLGRINEKLFF TGTGCCAGCAGCTTAGGACGGATCAATGAAAAACTGTTTTTT
NA TRBJ2-7 TRBV7-6 14 NA CASSLGKRTYEQYF TGTGCCAGCAGCTTAGGGAAAAGAACCTACGAGCAGTACTTC
NA TRBJ1-4 TRBV7-8 16 NA CASSLEFGMTNEKLFF TGTGCCAGCAGCTTAGAATTCGGGATGACTAATGAAAAACTGTTTTTT
NA TRBJ1-4 TRBV7-6 13 NA CASGFGSHEKLFF TGTGCCAGCGGCTTCGGGAGTCATGAAAAACTGTTTTTT
few TRBJ1-2 TRBV6-2/TRBV6-3 11 NA CASNDFYGYTF TGTGCCAGCAACGACTTCTATGGCTACACCTTC
few TRBJ2-7 TRBV4-3 15 TRBD2 CASSQDRGVGYEQYF TGCGCCAGCAGCCAAGATCGGGGGGTAGGCTACGAGCAGTACTTC
NA TRBJ2-7 TRBV4-1 13 NA CASSLGVAYEQYF TGCGCCAGCAGTCTGGGAGTGGCCTACGAGCAGTACTTC
NA TRBJ1-2 TRBV7-4 14 TRBD1 CASSLGEGARGYTF TGTGCCAGCAGCTTAGGGGAGGGGGCGAGGGGCTACACCTTC
NA TRBJ1-1 TRBV12-3/TRBV12-4 14 NA CASSLVEGVTEAFF TGTGCCAGCAGTCTTGTCGAGGGGGTCACTGAAGCTTTCTTT
NA TRBJ1-5 TRBV18 15 NA CASSQTGTRGQPQHF TGTGCCAGCTCACAAACCGGGACCAGGGGTCAGCCCCAGCATTTT
NA TRBJ2-1 TRBV7-2 20 NA CASSVPDWKGGKRTGDEQFF TGTGCCAGCAGCGTTCCGGACTGGAAAGGGGGGAAGCGCACAGGCGATGAGCAGTTCTTC
NA TRBJ1-2 TRBV27 15 NA CASSLGQRSNYGYTF TGTGCCAGCAGTTTGGGTCAGAGATCTAACTATGGCTACACCTTC
NA TRBJ1-2 TRBV12-3/TRBV12-4 12 NA CASSSAGYGYTF TGTGCCAGCAGTTCGGCCGGCTATGGCTACACCTTC
NA TRBJ1-4 TRBV12-3/TRBV12-4 16 NA CASSLVDSGSNEKLFF TGTGCCAGCAGTTTGGTTGACAGTGGTTCTAATGAAAAACTGTTTTTT
many TRBJ2-5 TRBV12-3/TRBV12-4 18 TRBD2 CASSPAGLAVTRQETQYF TGTGCCAGCAGTCCGGCAGGACTAGCGGTAACGCGCCAAGAGACCCAGTACTTC
few TRBJ2-1 TRBV27 12 NA CASSLPDSAKFF TGTGCCAGCAGTTTGCCAGACAGTGCGAAGTTCTTC